This TCR beta chain was identified during a study of T cell responses to AZD1222 COVID-19 vaccine. Germline CDR1 is MNHNY and CDR2 is SVGAGI (reference sequence). The CDR3 consists of 14 residues. The V and J ends lost 11 bases and 6 bases respectively, with 22 bases between them. Details on this clone: Its specificity is not known.

The study, taken as a whole, reports: Spike-specific TCR repertoires showed rising breadth and depth after two AZD1222 doses. At baseline, seropositivity was found in only a handful of AZD1222 recipients.

Clones were read by immunoSEQ multiplex PCR, and TCRdb kept only the in-frame ones, dropping some. The table records 90,000 to 140,000 clones, 82% of them present only once. The chain is built from TRBV6-6 and TRBJ2-5; weak D call: TRBD2 (8 bases). The receptor was isolated from an adult in good health. Sequenced here: peripheral blood, sampled on day 0 of AZD1222 vaccination. DNA for the CDR3: TGTGCCGTTCGGGAGGGGGCGCGCGAAAAGACCCAGTACTTC. Amino acids: CAVREGAREKTQYF.